Following are 25 T cell receptor beta chains from one sample sequenced in a study of blood T cell repertoires in COVID-19. TCRdb keeps only in-frame clones here, not all; method: immunoSEQ multiplex PCR. The data show 100,000 to 150,000 clones, 75% to 90% seen once. Sequenced: peripheral blood. These TCRs come from a man aged 70-80 years with active or convalescent COVID-19.

This chain connects TRBV28 to TRBJ2-7, with 7 nucleotides matching TRBD1. The CDR3 is made up of 13 amino acids. CDR1 and CDR2 (germline): MDHEN, SYDVKM. With 6 bases clipped from V and 2 bases from J, the junction kept 4 bases outside the gene matches. CDR3: CASRSRGPYEQYF. The DNA of the CDR3 is TGTGCCAGCAGATCTAGGGGGCCCTACGAGCAGTACTTC.

J is TRBJ2-7 and V is TRBV18; D gene unclear. This CDR3 is built from 15 residues. V gave up 4 bases and J gave up 2 bases, with 15 bases separating them. In germline, CDR1 is KGHSH, CDR2 LQKENI. The CDR3 region has the DNA TGTGCCAGCTCACGACCTGGCGGTCCCACCTACGAGCAGTACTTC. This sequence encodes CASSRPGGPTYEQYF.

V and J are TRBV9 and TRBJ1-4, with 8 bases lining up with TRBD1. Germline-derived CDR1 and CDR2 are SGDLS and YYNGEE. CDR3 length: 14 amino acids. Losses at the gene ends were 2 bases for V and 7 bases for J; bases not matched to a gene: 4. CDR3 region: CASSVTGVGEKLFF. CDR3 sequence (DNA): TGTGCCAGCAGCGTGACAGGGGTTGGTGAAAAACTGTTTTTT. Looking up the rest from reference TRBV9 and TRBJ1-4 gives the full variable domain: DSGVTQTPKHLITATGQRVTLRCSPRSGDLSVYWYQQSLDQGLQFLIQYYNGEERAKGNILERFSAQQFPDLHSELNLSSLELGDSALYFCASSVTGVGEKLFFGSGTQLSVL.

The chain combines TRBV3-1 (or the pseudogene TRBV3-2) with TRBJ2-2, with D perhaps TRBD1 (6 bases). V lost 6 bases to trimming and J lost 0 bases, with 14 bases between them. The CDR3 extends over 16 amino acids. Germline lookup yields CDR1 LGHDT and CDR2 YNNKEL (reference sequence). The CDR3 spells CASSQGQGTNTGELFF. For the CDR3, the DNA is TGTGCCAGCAGTCAGGGGCAGGGGACGAACACCGGGGAGCTGTTTTTT.

The rearrangement uses TRBV3-1 (or the pseudogene TRBV3-2) and TRBJ2-4; 9 bases line up with TRBD2. CDR3 length: 16 amino acids. Germline V lookup: CDR1 LGHDT, CDR2 YNNKEL (reference sequence). J was trimmed by 6 bases and V by 2 bases; bases with no gene match: 8. CDR3 region: CASSQSGGRGGNIQYF. The CDR3 DNA is TGTGCCAGCAGCCAATCTGGCGGGAGGGGAGGAAACATTCAGTACTTC.

The rearrangement links TRBV3-1 (or the pseudogene TRBV3-2) to TRBJ2-1; TRBD2 aligns across 13 bases. The CDR3 loop spans 17 amino acids. The V gene end was trimmed by 3 bases and the J gene end by 8 bases; junction bases not matched to a gene: 10. Germline lookup yields CDR1 LGHDT and CDR2 YNNKEL (reference sequence). The CDR3 is CASSQTLTSGRRYEQFF. The CDR3 coding sequence is TGTGCCAGCAGCCAGACCCTGACTAGCGGGAGGAGGTATGAGCAGTTCTTC.

The J gene is TRBJ2-7, the V gene TRBV5-1; tentatively, D is TRBD1 (5 bases). Per germline, CDR1 SGHRS and CDR2 YFSETQ. The V end was cut by 1 base, the J end by 0 bases, with 8 bases between. The CDR3 runs to 14 residues. In nucleotides, the CDR3 is TGCGCCAGCAGCTTGATGGGGCTCTCCTACGAGCAGTACTTC. Protein: CASSLMGLSYEQYF.

The genes are TRBV6-6 and TRBJ2-5, with TRBD1 matching over 8 bases. Germline V gene data show CDR1 as MNHNY and CDR2 as SVGAGI (reference sequence). V was pared by 6 bases and J by 2 bases, with 11 bases of the junction left unmatched. This CDR3 is built from 16 residues. CDR3 sequence reads: CASSQGTGGGQETQYF. The CDR3 DNA follows: TGTGCCAGCAGCCAAGGGACAGGAGGGGGGCAAGAGACCCAGTACTTC.

This chain connects TRBV4-1 to TRBJ2-2; 7 bases are shared with TRBD1. This CDR3 has 14 residues. Germline CDR1 is MGHRA and CDR2 is YSYEKL. V lost 5 bases, J lost 7 bases, and 7 bases stayed unmatched. The CDR3 is CASSFDRVGGELFF. CDR3 in DNA: TGCGCCAGCAGCTTTGACAGGGTCGGCGGGGAGCTGTTTTTT.

V and J are TRBV19 and TRBJ2-3; D not resolved. V lost 5 bases, J lost 0 bases, and 6 bases lay in between. The CDR3 totals 13 residues. The germline CDR1 and CDR2 sequences are LNHDA and SQIVND (reference sequence). The chain's CDR3 is CASSLVSTDTQYF. DNA of the CDR3: TGTGCCAGTAGTCTCGTGAGCACAGATACGCAGTATTTT. Using reference TRBV19 and TRBJ2-3 for the parts outside the CDR3, the full variable domain is DGGITQSPKYLFRKEGQNVTLSCEQNLNHDAMYWYRQDPGQGLRLIYYSQIVNDFQKGDIAEGYSVSREKKESFPLTVTSAQKNPTAFYLCASSLVSTDTQYFGPGTRLTVL.

V is TRBV30 and J is TRBJ1-5, with D perhaps matching TRBD1 (6 bases). CDR1 and CDR2 (germline): GTSNPN, SVGIG (reference sequence). Trimming left V 0 bases short and J 9 bases short, with 12 bases between. The CDR3 contains 13 residues. CDR3 nucleotides: TGTGCCTGGAGTGTACAGGGCCTTTGGCCCCAGCATTTT. This gives the protein CAWSVQGLWPQHF.

This sequence joins TRBV5-1 and TRBJ1-2; the D is unclear. V gave up 0 bases and J gave up 8 bases, with 17 bases separating them. This CDR3 region has 15 residues. The germline gives CDR1 SGHRS, CDR2 YFSETQ. Written as DNA, the CDR3 is TGCGCCAGCAGCTTGGAGTCGGAGGGTTTGGTCGGCTACACCTTC. As protein: CASSLESEGLVGYTF.

In this sample, this clone turned up a few times. J is TRBJ1-2 and V is TRBV6-2 or TRBV6-3; no definite D call. This CDR3 is 15 amino acids long. Trimming shortened V by 0 bases and J by 2 bases, and 10 bases separated the two germline ends. Germline assignment: CDR1 MNHEY and CDR2 SVGEGT. The CDR3: CASSYSATSNYGYTF. The DNA for the CDR3 is TGTGCCAGCAGTTACTCGGCGACATCCAACTATGGCTACACCTTC.

The genes are TRBV5-6 and TRBJ1-5, with D perhaps matching TRBD1 (5 bases). The CDR3 is 14 amino acids. The V end lost 4 bases, the J end lost 4 bases, and 12 bases lay between the germline ends. The germline gives CDR1 SGHDT, CDR2 YYEEEE. The CDR3 here is CASSTGEGNQPQHF. CDR3 in DNA: TGTGCCAGCAGCACTGGGGAGGGGAATCAGCCCCAGCATTTT.

The V gene is TRBV10-3, the J gene TRBJ2-3, with 7 bases matching TRBD1. The CDR3 covers 14 residues. J was trimmed by 1 base and V by 3 bases; bases with no gene match: 1. The germline gives CDR1 ENHRY, CDR2 SYGVKD. CDR3 amino acids: CAISDTGGTDTQYF. The DNA for the CDR3 is TGTGCCATCAGTGACACAGGGGGCACAGATACGCAGTATTTT.

V usage is TRBV14 and J usage is TRBJ2-5; tentative D call: TRBD1 (6 bases). The CDR3 is made up of 17 amino acids. V was cut by 2 bases and J by 2 bases, with 18 bases left in between. Germline V gives CDR1 SGHDN, CDR2 FVKESK. This chain's CDR3 is CASSQPLGQGPQETQYF. The CDR3 DNA follows: TGTGCCAGCAGCCAACCTTTGGGTCAGGGGCCGCAAGAGACCCAGTACTTC.

There are a few counts of this clone. This rearrangement joins TRBV25-1 to TRBJ2-3, with 9 bases matching TRBD1. Germline trimming cut 5 bases from V and 5 bases from J; bases unmatched to any gene: 8. CDR1 MGHDK and CDR2 SYGVNS come from the germline V gene. The CDR3 runs to 15 residues. CDR3 residues: CASSPRDRAKDTQYF. CDR3 bases: TGTGCCAGCAGTCCAAGGGACAGGGCTAAAGATACGCAGTATTTT.

The chain is built from TRBV11-3 and TRBJ2-2, with D hard to call. The CDR3 has 13 amino acids. V lost 5 bases and J 0 bases, leaving 4 bases between the germline ends. CDR1 and CDR2 from the germline V gene are SGHNT and YENEEA. The CDR3 nucleotides are TGTGCCAGCAGCGTAACGAACACCGGGGAGCTGTTTTTT. Translation gives CASSVTNTGELFF.

The V gene is TRBV4-2, the J gene TRBJ2-3; perhaps TRBD1 as D (6 bases). Germline CDR1 LGHNA, CDR2 YNFKEQ. This CDR3 comprises 15 residues. V lost 4 bases, J lost 2 bases, and 13 bases lay in between. CDR3 protein: CASSPGERNTDTQYF. As DNA, the CDR3 is TGTGCCAGCAGCCCAGGGGAGCGGAACACAGATACGCAGTATTTT.

The chain links TRBV6-5 to TRBJ1-1; tentative D call: TRBD1 (5 bases). CDR1 MNHEY and CDR2 SVGAGI come from the germline V gene. There are 15 residues in the CDR3. V was trimmed by 2 bases and J by 5 bases, leaving 15 bases between them. CDR3 protein: CASSYGGMGGTEAFF. CDR3 nucleotide sequence: TGTGCCAGCAGTTACGGGGGAATGGGGGGTACTGAAGCTTTCTTT.

The V call is TRBV12-3 or TRBV12-4, the J call TRBJ1-1; D is unresolved. This CDR3 is 12 amino acids long. V shed 6 bases and J shed 4 bases, with 9 bases lying between them. CDR3 DNA sequence: TGTGCCAGCAGCCTCATGGCCACTGAAGCTTTCTTT. Its translation: CASSLMATEAFF.

In this sample, this clone turned up a few times. J is TRBJ2-1 and V is TRBV19, with 10 bases lining up with TRBD2. The CDR3 totals 14 residues. Germline V gene sequence: CDR1 LNHDA, CDR2 SQIVND (reference sequence). Unmatched junction bases numbered 7, after V lost 11 bases and J lost 3 bases. The CDR3 nucleotides read TGTGCCGTAGCCCTAGCGGGAGTCTACAATGAGCAGTTCTTC. It encodes CAVALAGVYNEQFF. The variable domain in full, with the rest retrieved from reference TRBV19 and TRBJ2-1, is DGGITQSPKYLFRKEGQNVTLSCEQNLNHDAMYWYRQDPGQGLRLIYYSQIVNDFQKGDIAEGYSVSREKKESFPLTVTSAQKNPTAFYLCAVALAGVYNEQFFGPGTRLTVL.

The rearrangement uses TRBV7-3 and TRBJ2-7; 11 bases are shared with TRBD2. The germline gives CDR1 SGHTA, CDR2 FQGTGA. The CDR3 totals 15 residues. With V trimmed by 5 bases and J by 5 bases, 8 bases remained unmatched. CDR3: CASSKIAGGYDEQYF. The CDR3 bases are TGTGCCAGCAGCAAAATAGCGGGAGGGTACGACGAGCAGTACTTC.

The V call is TRBV6-5, the J call TRBJ2-3; TRBD2 might be the D (5 bases). This CDR3 is 13 amino acids long. CDR1 is MNHEY, CDR2 SVGAGI, per germline. Trimming left V 6 bases short and J 8 bases short, with 15 bases between. Here the CDR3 DNA reads TGTGCCAGCAGGAGGGAGAGAGGCGGTACGCAGTATTTT. Translated, it gives CASRRERGGTQYF.

This clone was found once. The V gene is TRBV7-9, the J gene TRBJ2-7, with D possibly matching TRBD1 (6 bases). The CDR3 is 12 residues long. Between the trimmed V and J ends, which lost 5 bases and 6 bases, there was a span of 11 bases. Germline V gene data show CDR1 as SEHNR and CDR2 as FQNEAQ (reference sequence). The CDR3 region has the DNA TGTGCCAGCAGCCTCGGGACATTCGAGCAGTACTTC. This sequence encodes CASSLGTFEQYF.